This T cell receptor (beta chain) was sequenced in a study of blood T cell repertoires in COVID-19. Looking at the study overall: The origin of the acute and convalescent COVID-19 samples was the United States, Italy and Spain. Sources were T cells, B-cell-depleted T cells, or PBMCs; the material itself was cDNA or gDNA.

Germline loops: CDR1 MNHNY, CDR2 SVGAGI (reference sequence). The CDR3 consists of 14 residues. V gave up 7 bases and J gave up 5 bases; unmatched junction bases: 10. Methods used by the authors: Amplification with reference gene primers provided the estimates of nucleated cell counts. Repertoires were generated with immunoSEQ multiplex PCR, while TCRdb's copy carries only in-frame clones and drops some. V and J calls and clone size are given by that table; D and trimming were obtained from the DNA. Of 150,000 or so clones listed, 75% to 80% are singletons. This TCR came from a woman aged 45-60 years with active or convalescent COVID-19. The chain recombines TRBV6-6 with TRBJ1-1; 7 nucleotides line up with TRBD1. The sample comprised peripheral blood. This chain's CDR3 is CASTPDRDGTEAFF. The CDR3 DNA sequence: TGTGCCAGCACTCCTGACAGGGACGGGACTGAAGCTTTCTTT.